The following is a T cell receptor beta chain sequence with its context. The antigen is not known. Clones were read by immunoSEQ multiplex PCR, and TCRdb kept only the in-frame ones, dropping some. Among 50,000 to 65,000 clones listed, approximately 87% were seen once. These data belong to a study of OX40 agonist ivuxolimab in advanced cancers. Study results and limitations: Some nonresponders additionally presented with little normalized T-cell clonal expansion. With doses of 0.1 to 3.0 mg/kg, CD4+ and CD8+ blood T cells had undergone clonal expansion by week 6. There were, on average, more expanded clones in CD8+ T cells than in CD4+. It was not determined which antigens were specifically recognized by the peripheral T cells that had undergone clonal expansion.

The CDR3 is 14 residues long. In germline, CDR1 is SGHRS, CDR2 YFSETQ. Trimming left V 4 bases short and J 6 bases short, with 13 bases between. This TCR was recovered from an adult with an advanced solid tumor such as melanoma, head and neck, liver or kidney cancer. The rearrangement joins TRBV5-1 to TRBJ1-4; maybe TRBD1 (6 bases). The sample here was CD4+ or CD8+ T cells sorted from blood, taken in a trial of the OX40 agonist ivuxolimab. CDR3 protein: CASSKGQSHEKLFF. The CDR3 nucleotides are TGCGCCAGCAGCAAGGGACAATCTCATGAAAAACTGTTTTTT.